The 18 T cell receptor beta chains below all came from one sample that was sequenced in a study of T cells in Graves' hyperthyroidism and ophthalmopathy. Amplified regions were TCR beta CDR3 sequences from RNA transcripts. The HTBI primer set drove a first-round RT-PCR of the TCR CDR3. TCRdb re-called the multiplex PCR reads with MiXCR, one entry per CDR3 protein. This table has under 750,000 distinct CDR3 sequences, about 19% appearing once. Sequencing was performed on blood. Receptor source: a woman in her fifties or sixties with Graves' hyperthyroidism that later progressed to Graves' ophthalmopathy.

This clonotype has a count of ten or more. The chain recombines TRBV18 with TRBJ1-2, with 7 nucleotides matching TRBD1. The germline V gene encodes CDR1 KGHSH and CDR2 LQKENI. V was clipped by 5 bases and J by 1 base; unmatched bases: 10. The CDR3 length is 16 residues. CDR3 residues: CASSKEQGSHNYGYTF. The CDR3 DNA follows: TGTGCCAGCTCAAAGGAACAGGGGAGCCATAACTATGGCTACACCTTC.

This clonotype was seen at least ten times. This chain links TRBV12-3 or TRBV12-4 with TRBJ2-7, with D maybe TRBD1 (6 bases). V was cut by 3 bases and J by 4 bases, with 13 bases left in between. This CDR3 contains 14 residues. The CDR3 loop is CASSFGDNAYEQYF. The CDR3 nucleotides read TGTGCCAGCAGTTTTGGGGACAACGCTTACGAGCAGTACTTC.

V and J are TRBV28 and TRBJ2-3; 13 nucleotides line up with TRBD2. The V segment lost 7 bases and the J segment 2 bases; nucleotides outside the gene matches: 3. The CDR3 has 15 amino acids. The germline gives CDR1 MDHEN, CDR2 SYDVKM. The CDR3 coding sequence is TGTGCCAGCACGGGACTAGCGGGGAACACAGATACGCAGTATTTT. It codes for CASTGLAGNTDTQYF.

This clonotype was seen at least ten times. The chain is built from TRBV12-3 or TRBV12-4 and TRBJ1-5; TRBD1 is a possible D gene (6 bases). This CDR3 is 14 amino acids long. Trimming took 1 base from V and 8 from J, leaving 12 bases between them. CDR3 nucleotides: TGTGCCAGCAGTTTAGTTGGGGGCGTTGAGCCCCAGCATTTT. As protein: CASSLVGGVEPQHF.

A few counts support this clonotype. CDR3 loop: CSAGQGQDYNSPLHF. CDR3 DNA sequence: TGCAGTGCTGGCCAAGGACAAGACTATAATTCACCCCTCCACTTT. The rearrangement joins TRBV20-1 to TRBJ1-6, with TRBD1 as a possible D gene (5 bases). CDR1 and CDR2 (germline): DFQATT, SNEGSKA (reference sequence). Trimming left V 5 bases short and J 3 bases short, with 14 bases between. This CDR3 is 15 amino acids long.

CDR3 in amino acids: CASSVVPGNTEAFF. The DNA of the CDR3 is TGTGCCAGCAGCGTAGTACCAGGGAACACTGAAGCTTTCTTT. This chain connects TRBV9 to TRBJ1-1; D ambiguous. V was clipped by 0 bases and J by 1 base, with 7 bases between them. Germline CDR1 is SGDLS and CDR2 is YYNGEE. This CDR3 spans 14 amino acids.

In the case of this clonotype: This may be a read error: a much more frequent sequence differs by one nucleotide. This chain joins TRBV7-9 and TRBJ1-1, with D unclear. The CDR3 covers 12 residues. Per germline, CDR1 SEHNR and CDR2 FQNEAQ (reference sequence). CDR3 sequence reads: CASGNMNAEAFF. DNA for the CDR3: TGTGCCAGCGGGAACATGAACGCTGAAGCTTTCTTT.

The genes are TRBV19 and TRBJ1-6; a weak D match, TRBD1 (5 bases). The CDR3 sequence is 15 residues long. The germline gives CDR1 LNHDA, CDR2 SQIVND (reference sequence). V shed 2 bases and J shed 8 bases, with 13 bases lying between them. The CDR3 region is CASSISRTGDSPLHF. CDR3 nucleotide sequence: TGTGCCAGTAGTATAAGTCGGACGGGGGATTCACCCCTCCACTTT.

The chain uses TRBV7-2 and TRBJ2-5; a weak D match, TRBD2 (6 bases). In germline, CDR1 is SGHTA, CDR2 FQGNSA. V lost 4 bases and J 5 bases, leaving 20 bases between the germline ends. This CDR3 is built from 16 residues. The CDR3 sequence is CASSSVWAGTQETQYF. Written as DNA, the CDR3 is TGTGCCAGCAGCTCGGTGTGGGCGGGGACGCAGGAGACCCAGTACTTC.

This clonotype occurred many times. J is TRBJ1-5 and V is TRBV12-3 or TRBV12-4; D remains ambiguous. V gave up 0 bases and J gave up 5 bases, with 11 bases separating them. This CDR3 region has 15 residues. Here the CDR3 reads CASSLAVRRDQPQHF. The CDR3 DNA is TGTGCCAGCAGTTTAGCCGTTCGGCGAGATCAGCCCCAGCATTTT.

The chain carries TRBV3-1 and TRBJ2-2, with 8 bases identical to TRBD2. Per germline, CDR1 LGHDT and CDR2 YNNKEL (reference sequence). Trimming took 3 bases from V and 7 from J; bases not matched to a gene: 7. The CDR3 runs 15 residues. CDR3 DNA sequence: TGTGCCAGCAGCCACCCCGGGGGGGTTGTCGGGGAGCTGTTTTTT. Amino acids: CASSHPGGVVGELFF.

This chain uses TRBV6-6 with TRBJ2-2, with D perhaps TRBD1 (5 bases). The CDR3 runs to 15 residues. Trimming removed 2 bases from V and 1 base from J, with 8 bases in between. Per the germline V gene, CDR1 is MNHNY and CDR2 is SVGAGI (reference sequence). The CDR3 region is CASSYVDRNTGELFF. CDR3 sequence (DNA): TGTGCCAGCAGTTACGTCGACAGGAACACCGGGGAGCTGTTTTTT.

This rearrangement joins TRBV7-6 to TRBJ2-7, with 10 bases that match TRBD2. The CDR3 spans 17 residues. Germline V gene data show CDR1 as SGHVS and CDR2 as FNYEAQ. J lost 5 bases, V lost 2 bases, and 12 bases had no gene match. The CDR3 sequence: CASSLSGLAAEGDEQYF. Here the CDR3 DNA reads TGTGCCAGCAGCTTAAGCGGACTAGCGGCTGAGGGGGACGAGCAGTACTTC.

CDR3 bases: TGTGCCAGCATTAACACTGAAGCTTTCTTT. This encodes CASINTEAFF. The chain is built from TRBV2 and TRBJ1-1; D gene unclear. The V end was cut by 7 bases, the J end by 2 bases, with 2 bases between. CDR1 and CDR2 (germline): SNHLY, FYNNEI. This CDR3 contains 10 residues.

This clonotype was detected many times. J is TRBJ2-7 and V is TRBV20-1, with unresolved D. The CDR3 runs 12 residues. From germline, CDR1 is DFQATT and CDR2 SNEGSKA (reference sequence). Deletions cut 5 bases from V and 4 bases from J, with 12 bases between. The CDR3 DNA reads as TGCAGTGCTTCACTGACTGGTTACGAGCAGTACTTC. It encodes CSASLTGYEQYF.

This clonotype appeared many times. The chain is built from TRBV12-3 or TRBV12-4 and TRBJ1-5; D unclear. The germline V and J ends were trimmed by 7 bases and 0 bases, with 19 bases remaining between them. The CDR3 sequence is 17 residues long. CDR3 in amino acids: CASTTTNQRNSNQPQHF. In nucleotides, the CDR3 is TGTGCCAGCACTACCACTAATCAGAGGAATAGCAATCAGCCCCAGCATTTT.

The chain links TRBV20-1 to TRBJ1-5; D possibly corresponds to TRBD1 (6 bases). CDR1 and CDR2 (germline): DFQATT, SNEGSKA (reference sequence). The CDR3 contains 14 residues. The CDR3 sequence is CSAKAGASNQPQHF. CDR3 coding DNA: TGCAGCGCAAAGGCAGGGGCAAGCAATCAGCCCCAGCATTTT.

This clonotype was counted ten times or more. The genes are TRBV12-3 or TRBV12-4 and TRBJ2-5, with 8 bases aligning to TRBD2. This CDR3 spans 15 amino acids. With 9 bases clipped from V and 0 bases from J, the junction kept 9 bases outside the gene matches. CDR3 loop: CARRPGLGYQETQYF. CDR3 DNA sequence: TGTGCCAGGAGACCGGGACTAGGGTACCAAGAGACCCAGTACTTC.